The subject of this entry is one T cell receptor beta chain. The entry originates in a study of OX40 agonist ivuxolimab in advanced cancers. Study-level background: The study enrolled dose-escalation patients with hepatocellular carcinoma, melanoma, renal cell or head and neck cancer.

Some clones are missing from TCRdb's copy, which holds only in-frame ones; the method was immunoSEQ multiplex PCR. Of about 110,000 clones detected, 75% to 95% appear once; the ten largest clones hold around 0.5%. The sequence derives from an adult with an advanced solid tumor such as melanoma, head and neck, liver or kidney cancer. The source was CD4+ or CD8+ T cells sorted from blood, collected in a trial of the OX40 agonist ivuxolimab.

The CDR3 DNA reads as TGTGCCATCAGTGAGTCACCCCGGACCGTTTTGGGCTATGGCTACACCTTC. Its protein product is CAISESPRTVLGYGYTF. The chain joins TRBV10-3 to TRBJ1-2; D not resolved. Per the germline V gene, CDR1 is ENHRY and CDR2 is SYGVKD. V lost 0 bases, J lost 4 bases, and 18 bases lay in between. The CDR3 consists of 17 residues.